The T cell receptor beta chain described here comes from a study of cytomegalovirus exposure and HLA in healthy donors. The PCR was carried out with 60 Vbeta primers and 13 Jbeta primers. Only in-frame clones appear in the TCRdb table, and some are missing; sequencing was by immunoSEQ multiplex PCR. Of roughly 110,000 clones in the sample, around 77% were seen once. Germline CDR1 reads SGHRS; CDR2 reads YFSETQ. V lost 3 bases to trimming and J lost 3 bases; unmatched junction nucleotides: 17. The CDR3 has 20 residues. Specimen: PBMCs. The receptor was derived from a male donor in good health and CMV-seronegative. The chain couples TRBV5-1 to TRBJ2-1; 11 bases fit TRBD2. The CDR3 coding sequence is TGCGCCAGCAGCTCGACCATTACCGGGACTAGCGGAGCCATCTACAATGAGCAGTTCTTC. Translation gives CASSSTITGTSGAIYNEQFF.